The 21 T cell receptor beta chains below come from one sample, sequenced in a study of shared clonotypes between healthy human individuals. Using immunoSEQ multiplex PCR, the repertoire was profiled, and TCRdb retains in-frame clones only, with some absent. The sample has about 2.4 million clones, around nine tenths seen once. Sample: naive CD4+ T cells sorted from blood. The sample's subset: CD45RA+ positively selected. These receptors all stem from a man between 18 and 29 years old in good health.

The genes are TRBV5-4 and TRBJ2-7; perhaps D is TRBD1 or TRBD2 (5 bases each). The V end was cut by 0 bases, the J end by 0 bases, with 7 bases between. The CDR3 length is 14 residues. Germline assignment: CDR1 SGHNT and CDR2 YYREEE (reference sequence). The CDR3 region has the DNA TGTGCCAGCAGCTTGGGGGACCGCTCCTACGAGCAGTACTTC. Its translation is CASSLGDRSYEQYF.

As regards this clone: Other DNA sequences in this sample translate to the same CDR3. The chain couples TRBV5-1 to TRBJ2-3; D is ambiguous. The CDR3 sequence is 14 residues long. CDR1 and CDR2 (germline): SGHRS, YFSETQ. V lost 0 bases to trimming and J lost 2 bases, with 7 bases between them. This CDR3 reads CASSLGSTTDTQYF. DNA of the CDR3: TGCGCCAGCAGCTTGGGTAGTACCACAGATACGCAGTATTTT.

The rearrangement links TRBV6-5 to TRBJ2-2; TRBD1 matches at 8 bases. The CDR3 totals 14 residues. Trimming took 5 bases from V and 7 from J; bases not matched to a gene: 6. CDR1 is MNHEY and CDR2 is SVGAGI in the germline V gene. CDR3 coding DNA: TGTGCCAGCAGTCCGCAGGGGGCCGGCGGGGAGCTGTTTTTT. Residues: CASSPQGAGGELFF.

The rearrangement joins TRBV14 to TRBJ2-5, with 13 nucleotides matching TRBD2. The CDR3 has 16 residues. V gave up 3 bases and J gave up 3 bases; unmatched junction bases: 4. Germline V CDR1 and CDR2: SGHDN, FVKESK. The CDR3 sequence: CASSHSGTSGKETQYF. CDR3 DNA sequence: TGTGCCAGCAGCCATTCCGGGACTAGCGGGAAAGAGACCCAGTACTTC.

The chain joins TRBV7-2 to TRBJ2-3; 16 bases are shared with TRBD2. The CDR3 is made up of 18 amino acids. Trimming at V came to 5 bases and at J to 1 base, leaving 6 bases not matched to a gene. CDR1 and CDR2 (germline): SGHTA, FQGNSA. The CDR3, as DNA: TGTGCCAGCAGCCAGGGACTAGCGGGAGGGTGGGGCACAGATACGCAGTATTTT. Residues: CASSQGLAGGWGTDTQYF.

Points on this clone: The same CDR3 can be traced to other DNA sequences in this sample. V and J are TRBV18 and TRBJ1-3; 7 bases are a match to TRBD1. The CDR3 covers 15 residues. The junction had 2 bases not matched to a gene; V was cut back by 3 bases and J by 0 bases. CDR1 is KGHSH and CDR2 is LQKENI in the germline V gene. The CDR3 is CASSPTGSSGNTIYF. DNA of the CDR3: TGTGCCAGCTCACCGACAGGGAGCTCTGGAAACACCATATATTTT.

The gene calls are TRBV15 and TRBJ2-7, with D uncertain. CDR1 LNHNV and CDR2 YYDKDF come from the germline V gene (reference sequence). This CDR3 is built from 15 residues. Between the trimmed V and J ends, which lost 2 bases and 4 bases, there was a span of 15 bases. The CDR3 sequence: CATSRSKHDSYEQYF. CDR3 sequence (DNA): TGTGCCACCAGCAGATCCAAACACGACTCGTACGAGCAGTACTTC.

The chain joins TRBV19 to TRBJ2-3; D is unclear. This CDR3 has 15 residues. Trimming took 4 bases from V and 0 from J, leaving 11 bases between them. Germline loops: CDR1 LNHDA, CDR2 SQIVND (reference sequence). The CDR3 DNA follows: TGTGCCAGTAGTACAAGAGTGGGTAGCACAGATACGCAGTATTTT. This gives the protein CASSTRVGSTDTQYF.

The chain links TRBV11-2 to TRBJ2-2; 15 nucleotides line up with TRBD2. Per the germline V gene, CDR1 is SGHAT and CDR2 is FQNNGV. The V and J ends lost 4 bases and 5 bases, in that order; junction bases with no gene match: 8. The CDR3 contains 18 residues. The CDR3 nucleotides are TGTGCCAGCAGCTCCCCCGGGACTAGCGGGAGGCTAACCGGGGAGCTGTTTTTT. Protein: CASSSPGTSGRLTGELFF. Variable domain in full (rest from reference TRBV11-2 and TRBJ2-2): EAGVAQSPRYKIIEKRQSVAFWCNPISGHATLYWYQQILGQGPKLLIQFQNNGVVDDSQLPKDRFSAERLKGVDSTLKIQPAKLEDSAVYLCASSSPGTSGRLTGELFFGEGSRLTVL.

The V call is TRBV28, the J call TRBJ2-5, with 10 bases that match TRBD2. V shed 6 bases and J 1 base; nucleotides not matched to a gene: 8. The CDR3 is 16 amino acids. Germline V gene lookup returns CDR1 MDHEN and CDR2 SYDVKM. The DNA of the CDR3 is TGTGCCAGCAGCCCCCGGGTAGCGGGGGGCCAAGAGACCCAGTACTTC. Residues: CASSPRVAGGQETQYF.

In the case of this clone: The same CDR3 is also encoded by other DNA sequences in this sample. The chain uses TRBV6-1 and TRBJ2-1, with 9 nucleotides matching TRBD2. V shed 6 bases, J shed 4 bases, and the junction held 4 bases outside the gene matches. Germline-derived CDR1 and CDR2 are MNHNS and SASEGT. The CDR3 runs 14 residues. For the CDR3, the DNA is TGTGCCAGCAGAACTAGCGGGTCATACAATGAGCAGTTCTTC. It encodes CASRTSGSYNEQFF.

The gene calls are TRBV6-1 and TRBJ1-6; 7 nucleotides line up with TRBD1. The CDR3 sequence is 17 residues long. Per the germline V gene, CDR1 is MNHNS and CDR2 is SASEGT. V trimming: 6 bases; J trimming: 1 base; junction bases outside the gene matches: 9. The chain's CDR3 is CASREQGRKSYNSPLHF. The CDR3 DNA reads TGTGCCAGCAGGGAACAGGGGAGGAAATCCTATAATTCACCCCTCCACTTT.

V usage is TRBV10-3 and J usage is TRBJ1-3; D not resolved. V was pared by 7 bases and J by 0 bases, with 4 bases between. In germline, CDR1 is ENHRY, CDR2 SYGVKD. CDR3 length equals 12 residues. CDR3 sequence reads: CAITHSGNTIYF. The CDR3 region has the DNA TGTGCCATCACTCACTCTGGAAACACCATATATTTT.

The rearrangement links TRBV5-6 to TRBJ2-5; D is ambiguous. Trimming pared 1 base from V and 2 bases from J, leaving 12 bases between. The germline V gene has CDR1 SGHDT and CDR2 YYEEEE. The CDR3 loop spans 15 amino acids. As DNA, the CDR3 is TGTGCCAGCAGCTTGAACGCCCTGGAACAAGAGACCCAGTACTTC. This gives the protein CASSLNALEQETQYF.

As for this clone: The sample has other DNA sequences that encode this CDR3 too. The chain joins TRBV5-1 to TRBJ2-5; no clear D gene. Germline lookup yields CDR1 SGHRS and CDR2 YFSETQ. The CDR3 consists of 11 residues. Trimming cost V 6 bases and J 2 bases, with 5 bases left between them. CDR3 in DNA: TGCGCCAGCACACTTCAAGAGACCCAGTACTTC. Encoded protein: CASTLQETQYF.

This chain links TRBV7-2 with TRBJ2-1, with TRBD2 matching over 14 bases. The length of the CDR3 is 20 residues. Germline V gene lookup returns CDR1 SGHTA and CDR2 FQGNSA. Germline trimming cut 0 bases from V and 1 base from J; bases unmatched to any gene: 8. CDR3 DNA sequence: TGTGCCAGCAGCTTAGCGGGGGGACTAGCGGGAGTGTGGTCCTACAATGAGCAGTTCTTC. It specifies CASSLAGGLAGVWSYNEQFF.

The chain combines TRBV4-1 with TRBJ1-5; maybe TRBD1 (6 bases). Between the trimmed V and J ends, which lost 2 bases and 4 bases, there was a span of 9 bases. Germline V CDR1 and CDR2: MGHRA, YSYEKL. The CDR3 loop spans 14 amino acids. The CDR3 is CASSQNRVNQPQHF. CDR3 DNA sequence: TGCGCCAGCAGCCAAAACAGGGTAAATCAGCCCCAGCATTTT.

This clone was recorded once. V usage is TRBV2 and J usage is TRBJ2-7, with a tentative D call TRBD1 (5 bases). The CDR3 loop spans 12 amino acids. The germline gives CDR1 SNHLY, CDR2 FYNNEI. The CDR3 here is CATYETVSEQYF. The CDR3 DNA is TGTGCGACGTATGAGACAGTAAGCGAGCAGTACTTC.

V is TRBV10-3 and J is TRBJ2-1, with 10 positions matching TRBD2. The J segment lost 8 bases and the V segment lost 7 bases, leaving 11 bases of the junction unmatched. This CDR3 is 15 amino acids long. CDR1 and CDR2 (germline): ENHRY, SYGVKD. CDR3 protein: CAITKDLAGDHEQFF. CDR3 sequence (DNA): TGTGCCATCACGAAGGACCTAGCGGGAGACCATGAGCAGTTCTTC.

This chain uses TRBV30 with TRBJ2-5, with TRBD1 matching 8 bases. Germline V CDR1 and CDR2: GTSNPN, SVGIG (reference sequence). The CDR3 has 14 residues. With V trimmed by 2 bases and J by 4 bases, 6 bases remained unmatched. The CDR3 bases are TGTGCCTGGAGTTTCCAGGGGGCTGGAGAGACCCAGTACTTC. Translating gives CAWSFQGAGETQYF.

The V and J genes are TRBV12-5 and TRBJ1-6; TRBD1 matches 7 bases. V lost 1 base to trimming and J lost 10 bases; unmatched junction nucleotides: 7. Germline loops: CDR1 LGHNT, CDR2 FRNRAP. This CDR3 contains 15 residues. This CDR3 reads CASGLGQGTGSPLHF. Written as DNA, the CDR3 is TGTGCTAGTGGTTTGGGACAGGGTACCGGGTCACCCCTCCACTTT.